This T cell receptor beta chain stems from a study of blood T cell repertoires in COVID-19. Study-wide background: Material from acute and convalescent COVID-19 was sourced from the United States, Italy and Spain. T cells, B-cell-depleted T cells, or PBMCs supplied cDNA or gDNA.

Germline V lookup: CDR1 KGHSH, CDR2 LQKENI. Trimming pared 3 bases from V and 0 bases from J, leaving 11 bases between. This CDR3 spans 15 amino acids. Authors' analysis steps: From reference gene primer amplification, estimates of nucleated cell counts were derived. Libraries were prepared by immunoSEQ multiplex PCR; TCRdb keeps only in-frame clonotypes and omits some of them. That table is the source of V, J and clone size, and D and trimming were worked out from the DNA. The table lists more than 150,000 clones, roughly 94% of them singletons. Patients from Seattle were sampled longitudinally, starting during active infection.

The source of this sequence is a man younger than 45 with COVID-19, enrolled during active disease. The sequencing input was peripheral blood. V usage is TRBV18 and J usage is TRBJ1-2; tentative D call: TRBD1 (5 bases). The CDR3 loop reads CASSPFREANYGYTF. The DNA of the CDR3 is TGTGCCAGCTCACCCTTCAGGGAAGCTAACTATGGCTACACCTTC.